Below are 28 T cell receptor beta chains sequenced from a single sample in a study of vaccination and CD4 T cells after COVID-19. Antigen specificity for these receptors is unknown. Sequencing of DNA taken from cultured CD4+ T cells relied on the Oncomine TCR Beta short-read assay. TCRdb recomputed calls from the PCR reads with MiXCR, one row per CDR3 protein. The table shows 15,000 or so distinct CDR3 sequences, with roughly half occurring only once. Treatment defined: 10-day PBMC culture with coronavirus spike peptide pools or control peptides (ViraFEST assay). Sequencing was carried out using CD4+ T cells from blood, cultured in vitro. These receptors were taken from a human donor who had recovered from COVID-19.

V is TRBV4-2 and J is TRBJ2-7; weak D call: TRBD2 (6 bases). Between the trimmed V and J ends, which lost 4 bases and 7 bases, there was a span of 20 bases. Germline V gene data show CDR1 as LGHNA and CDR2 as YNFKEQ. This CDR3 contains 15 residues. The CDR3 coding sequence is TGTGCCAGCAGCCTGTCGACGGCGGGGTCCCGAGAGCAGTACTTC. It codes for CASSLSTAGSREQYF.

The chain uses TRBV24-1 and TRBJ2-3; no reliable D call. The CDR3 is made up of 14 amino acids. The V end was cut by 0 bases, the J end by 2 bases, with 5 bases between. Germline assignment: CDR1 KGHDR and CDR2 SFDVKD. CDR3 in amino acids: CATSDLKNTDTQYF. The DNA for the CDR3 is TGTGCCACCAGTGATTTGAAGAACACAGATACGCAGTATTTT.

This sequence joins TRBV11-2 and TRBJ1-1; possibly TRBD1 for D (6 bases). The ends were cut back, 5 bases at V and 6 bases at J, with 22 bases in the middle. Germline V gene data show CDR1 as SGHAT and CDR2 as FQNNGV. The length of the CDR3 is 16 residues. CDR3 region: CASSPGGWGKSAEAFF. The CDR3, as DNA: TGTGCCAGCAGCCCCGGGGGCTGGGGAAAGAGCGCTGAAGCTTTCTTT.

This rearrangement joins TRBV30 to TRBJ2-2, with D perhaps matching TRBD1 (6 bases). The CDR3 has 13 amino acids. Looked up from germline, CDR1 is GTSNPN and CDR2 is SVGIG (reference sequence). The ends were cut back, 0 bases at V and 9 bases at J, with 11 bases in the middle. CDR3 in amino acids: CAWSVQGSRELFF. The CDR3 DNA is TGTGCCTGGAGTGTTCAGGGGAGCCGGGAGCTGTTTTTT.

The CDR3 nucleotides are TGTGCCAGCAGTTACTCCCCGGGACTAGCGGGGGTGAGAGCCAAAAACATTCAGTACTTC. Protein: CASSYSPGLAGVRAKNIQYF. This chain connects TRBV6-5 to TRBJ2-4; 14 bases agree with TRBD2. Germline CDR1 MNHEY, CDR2 SVGAGI. Unmatched junction bases numbered 7, after V lost 0 bases and J lost 0 bases. CDR3 length: 20 amino acids.

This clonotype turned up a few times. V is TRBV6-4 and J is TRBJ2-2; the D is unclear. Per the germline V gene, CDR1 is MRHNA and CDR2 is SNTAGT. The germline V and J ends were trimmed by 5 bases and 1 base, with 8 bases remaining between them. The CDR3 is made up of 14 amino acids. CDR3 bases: TGTGCCAGCAGTTACCTCGTGAACACCGGGGAGCTGTTTTTT. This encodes CASSYLVNTGELFF.

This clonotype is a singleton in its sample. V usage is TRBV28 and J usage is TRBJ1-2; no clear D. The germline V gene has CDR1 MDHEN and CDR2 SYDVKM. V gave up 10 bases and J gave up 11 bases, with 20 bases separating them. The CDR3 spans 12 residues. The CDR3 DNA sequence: TGTGCCATAAGTCCGGGCGATCCGTTTTACACCTTC. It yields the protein CAISPGDPFYTF.

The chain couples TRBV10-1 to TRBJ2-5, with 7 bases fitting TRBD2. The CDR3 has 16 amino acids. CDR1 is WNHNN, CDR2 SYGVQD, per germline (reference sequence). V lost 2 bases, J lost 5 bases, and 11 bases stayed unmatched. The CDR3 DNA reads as TGCGCCAGCAGTGAGAGAGCTAGCGGCGATGAGGAGACCCAGTACTTC. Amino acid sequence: CASSERASGDEETQYF.

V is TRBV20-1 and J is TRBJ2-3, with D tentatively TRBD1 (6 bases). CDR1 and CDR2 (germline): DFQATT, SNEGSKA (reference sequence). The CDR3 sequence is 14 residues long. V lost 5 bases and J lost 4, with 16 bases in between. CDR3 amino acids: CSAEAQGRPDTQYF. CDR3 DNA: TGCAGTGCTGAGGCACAGGGTCGGCCAGATACGCAGTATTTT.

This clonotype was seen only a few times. Here the CDR3 reads CASTLGGYTF. Here the CDR3 DNA reads TGTGCCAGCACCCTGGGGGGCTACACCTTC. This chain joins TRBV2 and TRBJ1-2; D remains ambiguous. Germline CDR1 SNHLY, CDR2 FYNNEI. The V end lost 7 bases, the J end lost 8 bases, and 8 bases lay between the germline ends. The CDR3 extends over 10 amino acids.

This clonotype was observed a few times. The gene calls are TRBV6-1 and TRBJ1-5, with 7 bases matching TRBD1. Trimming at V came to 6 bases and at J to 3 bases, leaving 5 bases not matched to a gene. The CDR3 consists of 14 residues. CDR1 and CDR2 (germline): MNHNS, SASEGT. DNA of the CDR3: TGTGCCAGCAGACCTACAGGGGTCAATCAGCCCCAGCATTTT. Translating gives CASRPTGVNQPQHF.

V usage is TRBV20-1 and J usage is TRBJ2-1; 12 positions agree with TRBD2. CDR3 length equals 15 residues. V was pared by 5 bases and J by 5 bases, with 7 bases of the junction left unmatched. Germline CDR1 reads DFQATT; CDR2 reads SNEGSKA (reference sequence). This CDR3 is CSAQASGRAHNEQFF. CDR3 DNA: TGCAGTGCTCAAGCTAGCGGGAGGGCTCACAATGAGCAGTTCTTC.

The DNA for the CDR3 is TGTGCCAGCAGTGAGTTACAGGGGGGTCAGCCCCAGCATTTT. The encoded protein is CASSELQGGQPQHF. The chain couples TRBV6-1 to TRBJ1-5; 8 nucleotides align to TRBD1. Germline V gives CDR1 MNHNS, CDR2 SASEGT. The CDR3 extends over 14 amino acids. V lost 3 bases, J lost 6 bases, and 4 bases stayed unmatched.

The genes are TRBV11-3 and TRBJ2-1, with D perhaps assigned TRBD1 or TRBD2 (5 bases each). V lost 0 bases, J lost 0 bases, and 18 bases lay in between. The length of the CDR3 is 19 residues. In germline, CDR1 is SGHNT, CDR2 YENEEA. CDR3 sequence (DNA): TGTGCCAGCAGCTTAGATCCAGAGGGACGGGTTAGCTCCTACAATGAGCAGTTCTTC. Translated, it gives CASSLDPEGRVSSYNEQFF. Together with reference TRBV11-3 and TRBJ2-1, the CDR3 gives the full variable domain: EAGVVQSPRYKIIEKKQPVAFWCNPISGHNTLYWYLQNLGQGPELLIRYENEEAVDDSQLPKDRFSAERLKGVDSTLKIQPAELGDSAVYLCASSLDPEGRVSSYNEQFFGPGTRLTVL.

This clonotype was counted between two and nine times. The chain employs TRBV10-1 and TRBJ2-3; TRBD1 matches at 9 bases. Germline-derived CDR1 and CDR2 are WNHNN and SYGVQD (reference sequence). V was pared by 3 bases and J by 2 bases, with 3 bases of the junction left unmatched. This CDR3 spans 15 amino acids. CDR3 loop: CASSDRQGVTDTQYF. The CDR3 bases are TGCGCCAGCAGTGATAGACAGGGGGTCACAGATACGCAGTATTTT.

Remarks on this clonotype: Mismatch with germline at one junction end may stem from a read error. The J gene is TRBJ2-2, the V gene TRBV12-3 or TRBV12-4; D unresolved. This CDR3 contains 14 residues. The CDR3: CASSLGPDPGELFF. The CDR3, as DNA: TGTGCCAGCAGCTTAGGACCTGACCCCGGGGAGCTGTTTTTT.

CDR3 loop: CATGQGPQETQYF. The CDR3 coding sequence is TGTGCCACCGGCCAGGGACCTCAAGAGACCCAGTACTTC. V usage is TRBV24-1 and J usage is TRBJ2-5; D may correspond to TRBD1 or TRBD2 (5 bases each). Germline V lookup: CDR1 KGHDR, CDR2 SFDVKD. CDR3 size: 13 residues. The V end lost 9 bases, the J end lost 2 bases, and 12 bases lay between the germline ends.

Here the CDR3 reads CASSFQQGYEQYF. DNA of the CDR3: TGTGCCAGCAGTTTTCAACAGGGGTACGAGCAGTACTTC. The chain uses TRBV28 and TRBJ2-7; 7 bases fit TRBD1. Trimming took 3 bases from V and 4 from J; bases not matched to a gene: 3. The CDR3 has 13 residues. Germline V lookup: CDR1 MDHEN, CDR2 SYDVKM.

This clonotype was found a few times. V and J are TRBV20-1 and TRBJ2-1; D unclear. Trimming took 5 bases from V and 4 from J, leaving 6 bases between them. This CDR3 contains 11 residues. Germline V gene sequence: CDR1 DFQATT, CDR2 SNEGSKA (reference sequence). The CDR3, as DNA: TGCAGTGCTCCATTGTACAATGAGCAGTTCTTC. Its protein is CSAPLYNEQFF.

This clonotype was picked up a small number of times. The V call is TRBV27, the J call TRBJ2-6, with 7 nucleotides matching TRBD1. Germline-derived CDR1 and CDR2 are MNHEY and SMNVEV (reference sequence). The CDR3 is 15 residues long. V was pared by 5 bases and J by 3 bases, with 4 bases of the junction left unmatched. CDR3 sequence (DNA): TGTGCCAGCAGTCTCACAGGGGATGGGGCCAACGTCCTGACTTTC. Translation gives CASSLTGDGANVLTF.

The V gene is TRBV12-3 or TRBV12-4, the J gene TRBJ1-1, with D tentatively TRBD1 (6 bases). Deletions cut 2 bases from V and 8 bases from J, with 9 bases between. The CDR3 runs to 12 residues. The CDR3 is CASSLLGGEAFF. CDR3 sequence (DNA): TGTGCCAGCAGTTTACTGGGGGGCGAAGCTTTCTTT.

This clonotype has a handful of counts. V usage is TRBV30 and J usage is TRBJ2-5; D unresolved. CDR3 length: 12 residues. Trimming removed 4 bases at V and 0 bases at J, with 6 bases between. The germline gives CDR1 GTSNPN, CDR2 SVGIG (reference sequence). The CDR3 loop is CAWNPYQETQYF. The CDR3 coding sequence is TGTGCCTGGAATCCGTACCAAGAGACCCAGTACTTC.

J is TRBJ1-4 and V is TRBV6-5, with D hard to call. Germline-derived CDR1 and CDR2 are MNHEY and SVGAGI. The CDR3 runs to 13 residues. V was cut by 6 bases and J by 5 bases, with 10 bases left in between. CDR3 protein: CASRYQANEKLFF. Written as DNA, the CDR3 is TGTGCCAGCAGGTACCAGGCAAATGAAAAACTGTTTTTT.

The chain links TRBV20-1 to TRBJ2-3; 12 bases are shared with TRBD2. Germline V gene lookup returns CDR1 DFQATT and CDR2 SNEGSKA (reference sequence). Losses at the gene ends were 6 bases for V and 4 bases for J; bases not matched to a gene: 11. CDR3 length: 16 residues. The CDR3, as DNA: TGCAGTGCCGGAATTCTAGCGGGAGGGCTGGCAGATACGCAGTATTTT. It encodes CSAGILAGGLADTQYF.

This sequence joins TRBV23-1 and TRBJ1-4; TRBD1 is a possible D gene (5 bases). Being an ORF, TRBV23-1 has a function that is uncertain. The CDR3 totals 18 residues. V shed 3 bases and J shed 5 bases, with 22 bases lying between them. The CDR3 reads CASSHRKLIRDGNEKLFF. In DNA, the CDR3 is TGCGCCAGCAGTCACCGTAAACTGATCCGGGACGGCAATGAAAAACTGTTTTTT.

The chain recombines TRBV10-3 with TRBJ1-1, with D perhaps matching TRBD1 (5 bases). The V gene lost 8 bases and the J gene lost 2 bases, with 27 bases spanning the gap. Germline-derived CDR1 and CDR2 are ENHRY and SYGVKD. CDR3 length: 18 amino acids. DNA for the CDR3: TGTGCCATCGAAGACCCCAACAAAGCCGGTGGGGGAAACACTGAAGCTTTCTTT. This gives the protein CAIEDPNKAGGGNTEAFF.

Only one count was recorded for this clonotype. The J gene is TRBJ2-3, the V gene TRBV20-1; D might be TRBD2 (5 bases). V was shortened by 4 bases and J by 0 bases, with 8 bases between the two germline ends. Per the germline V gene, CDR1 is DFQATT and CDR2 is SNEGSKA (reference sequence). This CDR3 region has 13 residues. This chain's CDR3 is CSATSPSTDTQYF. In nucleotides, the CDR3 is TGCAGTGCTACTAGCCCTAGCACAGATACGCAGTATTTT.

CDR3 coding DNA: TGCAGTGCTAGAGATCGACTAAGGAACAATGAGCAGTTCTTC. Translating it yields CSARDRLRNNEQFF. The V gene is TRBV20-1, the J gene TRBJ2-1, with D maybe TRBD2 (5 bases). The CDR3 runs 14 residues. Trimming took off 0 bases at V and 5 bases at J, with 11 bases between the two ends. The germline V gene encodes CDR1 DFQATT and CDR2 SNEGSKA (reference sequence).